This T cell receptor (beta chain) was captured by sequencing in a study of T cell changes during pregnancy in multiple sclerosis. This CDR3 has 15 amino acids. CDR1 and CDR2 (germline): SGHRS, YFSETQ. V lost 4 bases to trimming and J lost 0 bases, with 11 bases between them. Method: immunoSEQ multiplex PCR; TCRdb's copy keeps in-frame clones and lacks some. The profile shows 39,000 or so clones, about 90% of them singletons. This sequence was found in a female donor with multiple sclerosis, enrolled in a pregnancy study. The J gene is TRBJ2-1, the V gene TRBV5-1; perhaps TRBD2 as D (5 bases). This material consisted of CD8+ T cells from peripheral blood mononuclear cells, taken before pregnancy. The CDR3 DNA reads as TGCGCCAGCAGCCCAGGTGGGAGCTCCTACAATGAGCAGTTCTTC. Translation gives CASSPGGSSYNEQFF.